The clone carrying this TCR beta chain was seen once. V dropped 4 bases and J dropped 7; count of bases not matched to a gene: 9. The germline V gene has CDR1 SGHAT and CDR2 FQDESV (reference sequence). This CDR3 contains 15 residues. These data belong to a study of T cell responses to AZD1222 COVID-19 vaccine. Clones were sequenced by immunoSEQ multiplex PCR, and TCRdb holds only the in-frame ones, with some missing. The repertoire holds some 130,000 clones, with less than 90% as singletons. This rearrangement joins TRBV11-1 to TRBJ2-2; 7 positions agree with TRBD1. This TCR was recovered from an adult in good health. Sequences were derived from peripheral blood, sampled on day 0 of AZD1222 vaccination. The CDR3 nucleotides are TGTGCCAGCAGCTCAATCGACAGGGCCGGCGGGGAGCTGTTTTTT. It yields the protein CASSSIDRAGGELFF. The whole variable domain, remainder taken from reference TRBV11-1 and TRBJ2-2, is EAEVAQSPRYKITEKSQAVAFWCDPISGHATLYWYRQILGQGPELLVQFQDESVVDDSQLPKDRFSAERLKGVDSTLKIQPAELGDSAMYLCASSSIDRAGGELFFGEGSRLTVL.